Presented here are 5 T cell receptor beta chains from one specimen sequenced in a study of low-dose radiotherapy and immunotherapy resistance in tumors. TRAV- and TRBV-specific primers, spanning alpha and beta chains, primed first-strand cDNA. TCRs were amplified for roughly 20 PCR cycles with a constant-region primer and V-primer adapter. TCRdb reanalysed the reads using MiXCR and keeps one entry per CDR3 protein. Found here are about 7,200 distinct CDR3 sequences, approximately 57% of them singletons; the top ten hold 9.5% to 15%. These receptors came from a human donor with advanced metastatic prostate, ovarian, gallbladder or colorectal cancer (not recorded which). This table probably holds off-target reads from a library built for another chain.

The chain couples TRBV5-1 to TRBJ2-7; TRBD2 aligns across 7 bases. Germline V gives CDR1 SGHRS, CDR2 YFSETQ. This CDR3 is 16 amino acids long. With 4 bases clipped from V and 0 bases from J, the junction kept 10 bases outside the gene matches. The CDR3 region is CASSGLAGLDSYEQYF. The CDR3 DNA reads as TGCGCCAGCAGCGGATTAGCGGGCCTAGACTCCTACGAGCAGTACTTC.

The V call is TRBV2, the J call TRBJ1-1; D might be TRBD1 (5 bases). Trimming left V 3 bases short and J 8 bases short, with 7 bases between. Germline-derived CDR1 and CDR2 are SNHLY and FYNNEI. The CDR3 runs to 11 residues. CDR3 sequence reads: CASSEAGEAFF. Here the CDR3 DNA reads TGTGCCAGCAGTGAGGCAGGGGAAGCTTTCTTT.

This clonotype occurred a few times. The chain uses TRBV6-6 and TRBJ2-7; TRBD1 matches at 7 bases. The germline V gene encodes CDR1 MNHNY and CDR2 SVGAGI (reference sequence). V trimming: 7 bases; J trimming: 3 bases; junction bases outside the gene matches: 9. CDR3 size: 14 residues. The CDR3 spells CASTGQAGGYEQYF. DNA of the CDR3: TGTGCCAGCACTGGACAGGCAGGGGGCTACGAGCAGTACTTC.

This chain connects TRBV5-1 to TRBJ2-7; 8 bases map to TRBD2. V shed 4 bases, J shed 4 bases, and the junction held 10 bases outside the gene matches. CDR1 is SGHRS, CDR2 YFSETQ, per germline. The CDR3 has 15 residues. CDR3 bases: TGCGCCAGCAGCCGGGGGGGACAAGAGACTTACGAGCAGTACTTC. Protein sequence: CASSRGGQETYEQYF. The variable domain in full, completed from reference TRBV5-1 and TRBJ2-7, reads KAGVTQTPRYLIKTRGQQVTLSCSPISGHRSVSWYQQTPGQGLQFLFEYFSETQRNKGNFPGRFSGRQFSNSRSEMNVSTLELGDSALYLCASSRGGQETYEQYFGPGTRLTVT.

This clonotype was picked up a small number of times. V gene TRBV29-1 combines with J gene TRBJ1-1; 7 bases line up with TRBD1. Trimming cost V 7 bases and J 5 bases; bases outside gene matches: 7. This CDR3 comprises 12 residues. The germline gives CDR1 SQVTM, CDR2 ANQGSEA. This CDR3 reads CSAHTGVTEAFF. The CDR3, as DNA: TGCAGCGCCCACACAGGGGTTACTGAAGCTTTCTTT.